One sample yielded the 2 T cell receptor beta chains listed below, sequenced in a study of PD-L1 blockade in urothelial cancer listed by TCRdb under 2017. The time point label here, explained by the study, means: pretreatment peripheral blood. Library preparation employed the immunoSEQ multiplex PCR assay. As stored in TCRdb, this immuneACCESS dataset retains in-frame rearrangements with V and J assigned. A fraction of the clones does not appear; measured against another copy, unresolved V genes explain less than half of the discrepancy, and the remainder lacks a known reason. Present in this sample are about 130,000 clones, 70% to 85% of which were seen just once. The ten top clones hold 3% to 4% of the sample. This material consisted of PBMCs, taken around atezolizumab (anti-PD-L1) treatment. These receptors came from a man in his fifties or sixties with urothelial cancer.

The rearrangement joins TRBV15 to TRBJ1-4, with D possibly TRBD1 on 5 matching bases. The V gene's germline CDR1 is LNHNV and CDR2 YYDKDF (reference sequence). This CDR3 has 16 amino acids. The V and J ends lost 0 bases and 8 bases respectively, with 16 bases between them. CDR3 sequence reads: CATSRDKRGTWEKLFF. As DNA, the CDR3 is TGTGCCACCAGCAGAGATAAAAGGGGAACGTGGGAAAAACTGTTTTTT.

This clone was seen only once. V usage is TRBV5-5 and J usage is TRBJ1-5; tentatively, D is TRBD1 (5 bases). The length of the CDR3 is 14 residues. The V end lost 0 bases, the J end lost 6 bases, and 10 bases lay between the germline ends. Germline CDR1 is SGHKS and CDR2 is YYEKEE (reference sequence). DNA of the CDR3: TGTGCCAGCAGCTTGGATCAGGGTGGTCAGCCCCAGCATTTT. Translation gives CASSLDQGGQPQHF.